The 4 T cell receptor beta chains below were found in one sample sequenced in a study of shared clonotypes between healthy human individuals. Method: immunoSEQ multiplex PCR; TCRdb's copy keeps in-frame clones and lacks some. The table records 330,000 or so clones, 70% to 75% of them present only once. Sequenced sample: memory CD4+ T cells sorted from blood. Described subset: CD45RA-negative fraction. These receptors were taken from a man aged 30-40 years in good health.

This clone was seen repeatedly, ten times or more. The chain employs TRBV5-5 and TRBJ2-7, with D unresolved. CDR3 length: 15 amino acids. Germline V gives CDR1 SGHKS, CDR2 YYEKEE (reference sequence). Trimming left V 2 bases short and J 1 base short, with 13 bases between. The CDR3 reads CASSFADIGSYEQYF. For the CDR3, the DNA is TGTGCCAGCAGCTTTGCAGACATAGGATCCTACGAGCAGTACTTC.

The chain's CDR3 is CASSWGFGDRYNYGYTF. Written as DNA, the CDR3 is TGCGCCAGCAGCTGGGGGTTTGGAGATAGGTATAACTATGGCTACACCTTC. The chain combines TRBV5-1 with TRBJ1-2; possible D gene TRBD1, 5 bases. Trimming pared 3 bases from V and 1 base from J, leaving 19 bases between. Germline values: CDR1 SGHRS, CDR2 YFSETQ. This CDR3 spans 17 amino acids.

The count of this clone is one. The V and J genes are TRBV10-3 and TRBJ1-5; 10 bases line up with TRBD1. Germline V lookup: CDR1 ENHRY, CDR2 SYGVKD. This CDR3 contains 15 residues. V was clipped by 6 bases and J by 4 bases; unmatched bases: 6. The CDR3 nucleotides read TGTGCCATCAGCTCGGGACAGGGGCAAAATCAGCCCCAGCATTTT. Its translation: CAISSGQGQNQPQHF.

This clone was seen a handful of times. This chain uses TRBV19 with TRBJ2-5, with D unresolved. Germline V gives CDR1 LNHDA, CDR2 SQIVND (reference sequence). The CDR3 runs 18 residues. V dropped 3 bases and J dropped 2 bases, with 22 bases sitting between them. The CDR3 bases are TGTGCCAGTAGTATCCCCCGGGCTACTTGGGATCCACAAGAGACCCAGTACTTC. It translates to CASSIPRATWDPQETQYF.